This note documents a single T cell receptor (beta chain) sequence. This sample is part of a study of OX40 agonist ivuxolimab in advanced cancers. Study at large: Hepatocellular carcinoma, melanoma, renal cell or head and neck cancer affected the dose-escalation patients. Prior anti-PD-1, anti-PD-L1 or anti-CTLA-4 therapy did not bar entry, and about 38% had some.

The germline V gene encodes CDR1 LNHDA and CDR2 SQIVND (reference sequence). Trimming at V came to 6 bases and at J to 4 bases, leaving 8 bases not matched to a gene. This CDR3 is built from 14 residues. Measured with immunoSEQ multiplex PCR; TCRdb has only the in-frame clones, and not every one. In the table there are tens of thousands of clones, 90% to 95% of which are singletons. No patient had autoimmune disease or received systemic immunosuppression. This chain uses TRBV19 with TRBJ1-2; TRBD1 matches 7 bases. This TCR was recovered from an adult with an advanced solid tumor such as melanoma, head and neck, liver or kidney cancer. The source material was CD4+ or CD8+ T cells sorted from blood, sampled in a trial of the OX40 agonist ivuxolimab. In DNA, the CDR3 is TGTGCCAGTAGCACAGGGGACCTAATCTATGGCTACACCTTC. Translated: CASSTGDLIYGYTF.